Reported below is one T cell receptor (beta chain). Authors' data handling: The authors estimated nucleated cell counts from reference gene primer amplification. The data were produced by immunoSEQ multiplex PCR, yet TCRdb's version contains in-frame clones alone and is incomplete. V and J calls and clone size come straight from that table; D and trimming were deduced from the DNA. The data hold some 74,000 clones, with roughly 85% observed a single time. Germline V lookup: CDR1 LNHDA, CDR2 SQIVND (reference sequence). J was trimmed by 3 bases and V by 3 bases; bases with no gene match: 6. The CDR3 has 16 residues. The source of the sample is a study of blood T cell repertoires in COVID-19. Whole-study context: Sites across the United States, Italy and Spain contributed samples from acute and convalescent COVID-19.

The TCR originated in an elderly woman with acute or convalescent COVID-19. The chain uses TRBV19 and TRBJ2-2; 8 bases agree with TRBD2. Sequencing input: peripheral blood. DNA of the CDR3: TGTGCCAGTAGTATCCCCACGGGGGGGGACACCGGGGAGCTGTTTTTT. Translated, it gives CASSIPTGGDTGELFF.